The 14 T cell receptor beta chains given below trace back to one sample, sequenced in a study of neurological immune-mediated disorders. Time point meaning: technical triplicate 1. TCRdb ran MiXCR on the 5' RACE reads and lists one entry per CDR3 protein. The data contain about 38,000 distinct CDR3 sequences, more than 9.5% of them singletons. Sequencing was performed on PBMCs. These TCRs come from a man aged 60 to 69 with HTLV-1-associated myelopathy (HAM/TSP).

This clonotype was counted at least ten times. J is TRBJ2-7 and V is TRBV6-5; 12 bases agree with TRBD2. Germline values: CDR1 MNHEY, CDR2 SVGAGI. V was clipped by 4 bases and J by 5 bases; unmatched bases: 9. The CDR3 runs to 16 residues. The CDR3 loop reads CASSFLLAGGPHEQYF. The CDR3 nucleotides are TGTGCCAGCAGTTTCCTCCTAGCGGGAGGGCCCCACGAGCAGTACTTC.

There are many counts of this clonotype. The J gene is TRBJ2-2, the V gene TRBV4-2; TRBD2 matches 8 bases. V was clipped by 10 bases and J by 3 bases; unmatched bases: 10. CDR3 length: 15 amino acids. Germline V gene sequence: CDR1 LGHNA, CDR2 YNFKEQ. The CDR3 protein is CATKSGGGDTGELFF. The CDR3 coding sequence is TGTGCCACCAAGAGCGGGGGCGGGGACACCGGGGAGCTGTTTTTT.

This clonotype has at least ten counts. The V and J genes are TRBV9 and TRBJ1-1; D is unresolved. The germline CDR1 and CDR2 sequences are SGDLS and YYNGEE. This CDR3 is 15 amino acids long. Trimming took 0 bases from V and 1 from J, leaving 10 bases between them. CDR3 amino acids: CASSVEPLQNTEAFF. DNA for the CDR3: TGTGCCAGCAGCGTAGAACCGTTACAGAACACTGAAGCTTTCTTT.

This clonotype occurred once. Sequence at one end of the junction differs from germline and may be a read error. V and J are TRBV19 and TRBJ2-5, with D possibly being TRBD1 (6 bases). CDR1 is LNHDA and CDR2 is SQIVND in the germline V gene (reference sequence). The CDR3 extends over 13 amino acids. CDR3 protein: CATSQGTQDTQYF. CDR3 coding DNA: TGTGCCACCTCACAGGGAACCCAAGATACCCAGTACTTC. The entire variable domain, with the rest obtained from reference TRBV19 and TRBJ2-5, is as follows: DGGITQSPKYLFRKEGQNVTLSCEQNLNHDAMYWYRQDPGQGLRLIYYSQIVNDFQKGDIAEGYSVSREKKESFPLTVTSAQKNPTAFYLCATSQGTQDTQYFGPGTRLLVL.

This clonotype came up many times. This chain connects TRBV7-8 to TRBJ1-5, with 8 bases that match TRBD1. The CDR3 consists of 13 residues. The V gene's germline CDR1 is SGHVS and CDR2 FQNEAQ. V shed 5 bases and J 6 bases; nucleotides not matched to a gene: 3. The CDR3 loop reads CASSPDRGQPQHF. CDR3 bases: TGTGCCAGCAGCCCAGACAGGGGTCAGCCCCAGCATTTT.

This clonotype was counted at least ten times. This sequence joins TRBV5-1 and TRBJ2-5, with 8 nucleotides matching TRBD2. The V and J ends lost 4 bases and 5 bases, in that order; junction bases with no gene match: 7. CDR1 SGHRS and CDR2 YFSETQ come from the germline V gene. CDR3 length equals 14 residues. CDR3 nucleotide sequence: TGCGCCAGCAGCCTAGCGGGTGGCTGGGAGACCCAGTACTTC. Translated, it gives CASSLAGGWETQYF.

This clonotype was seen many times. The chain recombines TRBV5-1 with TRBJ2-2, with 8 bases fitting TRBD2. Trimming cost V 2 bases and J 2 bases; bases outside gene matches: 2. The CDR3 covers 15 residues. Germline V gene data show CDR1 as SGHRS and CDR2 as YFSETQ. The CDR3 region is CASSFTSGNTGELFF. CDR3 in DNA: TGCGCCAGCAGCTTTACTAGCGGCAACACCGGGGAGCTGTTTTTT.

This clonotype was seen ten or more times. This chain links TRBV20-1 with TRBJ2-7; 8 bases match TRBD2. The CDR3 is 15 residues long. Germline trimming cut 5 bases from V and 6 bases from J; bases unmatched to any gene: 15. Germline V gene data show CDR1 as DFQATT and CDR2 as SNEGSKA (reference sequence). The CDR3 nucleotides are TGCAGTGCTTACTCTTCCGGGACTAGTCATGGCGAGCAGTACTTC. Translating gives CSAYSSGTSHGEQYF.

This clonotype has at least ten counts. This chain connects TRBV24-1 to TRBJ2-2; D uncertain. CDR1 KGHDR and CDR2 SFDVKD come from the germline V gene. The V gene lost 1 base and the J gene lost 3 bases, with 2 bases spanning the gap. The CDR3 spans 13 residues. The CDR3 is CATSDFYTGELFF. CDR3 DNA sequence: TGTGCCACCAGTGATTTTTACACCGGGGAGCTGTTTTTT.

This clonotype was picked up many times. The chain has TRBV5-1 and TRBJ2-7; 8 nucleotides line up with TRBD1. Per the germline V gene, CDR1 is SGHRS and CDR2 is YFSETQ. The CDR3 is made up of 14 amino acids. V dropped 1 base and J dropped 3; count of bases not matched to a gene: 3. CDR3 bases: TGCGCCAGCAGCTTGTGGGACAGGATCTACGAGCAGTACTTC. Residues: CASSLWDRIYEQYF. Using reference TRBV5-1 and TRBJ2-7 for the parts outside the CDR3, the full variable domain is KAGVTQTPRYLIKTRGQQVTLSCSPISGHRSVSWYQQTPGQGLQFLFEYFSETQRNKGNFPGRFSGRQFSNSRSEMNVSTLELGDSALYLCASSLWDRIYEQYFGPGTRLTVT.

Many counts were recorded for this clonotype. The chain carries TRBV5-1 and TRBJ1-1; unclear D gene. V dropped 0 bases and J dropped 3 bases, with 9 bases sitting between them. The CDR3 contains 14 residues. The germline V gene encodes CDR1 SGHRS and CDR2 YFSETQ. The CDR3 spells CASSLAREDTEAFF. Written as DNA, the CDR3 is TGCGCCAGCAGCTTGGCAAGGGAGGACACTGAAGCTTTCTTT.

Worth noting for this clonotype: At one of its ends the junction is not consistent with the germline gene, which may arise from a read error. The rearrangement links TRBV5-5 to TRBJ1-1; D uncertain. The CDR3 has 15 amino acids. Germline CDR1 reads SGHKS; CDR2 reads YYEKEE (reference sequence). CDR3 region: CVSSLVTRSTTEAFF. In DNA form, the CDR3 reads TGTGTCAGCAGCTTGGTGACTCGATCTACGACTGAAGCTTTCTTT.

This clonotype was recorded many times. The CDR3 is CASSVGRSSYEQYF. DNA for the CDR3: TGTGCCAGCAGCGTAGGCAGGAGCTCCTACGAGCAGTACTTC. The chain joins TRBV9 to TRBJ2-7; D gene uncertain. Trimming removed 0 bases from V and 0 bases from J, with 7 bases in between. The germline V gene encodes CDR1 SGDLS and CDR2 YYNGEE. The CDR3 extends over 14 amino acids.

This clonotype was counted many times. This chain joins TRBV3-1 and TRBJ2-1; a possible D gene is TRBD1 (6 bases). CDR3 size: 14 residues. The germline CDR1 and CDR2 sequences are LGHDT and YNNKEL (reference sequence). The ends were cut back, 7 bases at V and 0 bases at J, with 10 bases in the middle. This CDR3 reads CASNQGFSYNEQFF. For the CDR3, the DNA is TGTGCCAGCAACCAGGGGTTCTCCTACAATGAGCAGTTCTTC.